The subject of this entry is one TCR beta chain. The antigen remains unidentified. This sample was included in a study of T cells after yellow fever vaccination. The germline V gene encodes CDR1 SGHRS and CDR2 YFSETQ. The CDR3 spans 15 residues. With V trimmed by 5 bases and J by 4 bases, 9 bases remained unmatched. The authors made TCR cDNA by 5'RACE template switching, adding a universal primer site and UMIs. TCRdb analysed the 5' RACE reads with MiXCR anew, one entry per CDR3 protein. The sample has approximately 510,000 distinct CDR3 sequences, just over 20% seen once. Whole-study findings and limits: Boosting was followed by the reappearance of most primary-vaccination clones (around 95% CD4, about 89% CD8). When the response was secondary, it was weaker but reached its peak faster, day 5 versus 15.

V and J are TRBV5-1 and TRBJ2-1; TRBD2 matches at 7 bases. The sequence was collected from a man younger than 35 who received the YFV17D yellow fever vaccine. The sample consisted of PBMCs, taken around 3 weeks after the first yellow fever vaccination. The CDR3 reads CASSMRQRGYNEQFF. CDR3 in DNA: TGCGCCAGCAGTATGAGGCAGCGGGGTTACAATGAGCAGTTCTTC.